This T cell receptor beta chain was obtained from a study of blood T cell repertoires in COVID-19. For the study at large: Collection of acute and convalescent COVID-19 samples took place in the United States, Italy and Spain.

This clone was picked up a small number of times. Authors' methods: Estimation of nucleated cell counts relied on the amplification of reference gene primers. TCRdb keeps only in-frame clones here, not all; method: immunoSEQ multiplex PCR. Clonal size and the V and J genes are those of that table, whereas D and trimming came from the DNA. The table includes tens of thousands of clones, about nine tenths detected once. Germline loops: CDR1 KGHSH, CDR2 LQKENI. Trimming stripped 2 bases from V and 7 bases from J, with 24 bases between. The CDR3 is 18 amino acids. This rearrangement joins TRBV18 to TRBJ2-1; unclear D gene. The sample was peripheral blood. The clonotype originates from a man in his sixties with acute or convalescent COVID-19. CDR3 nucleotides: TGTGCCAGCTCACCATATATTTCCTTTAGCTCCTTCGTGAATGAGCAGTTCTTC. As protein: CASSPYISFSSFVNEQFF. The entire variable domain, with the rest obtained from reference TRBV18 and TRBJ2-1, is as follows: NAGVMQNPRHLVRRRGQEARLRCSPMKGHSHVYWYRQLPEEGLKFMVYLQKENIIDESGMPKERFSAEFPKEGPSILRIQQVVRGDSAAYFCASSPYISFSSFVNEQFFGPGTRLTVL.